This T cell receptor beta chain derives from a study of OX40 agonist ivuxolimab in advanced cancers. Overall study results and limits: Low normalized T-cell clonal expansion also characterized some of the nonresponders.

Trimming took off 7 bases at V and 0 bases at J, with 12 bases between the two ends. The CDR3 has 14 residues. The V gene's germline CDR1 is SEHNR and CDR2 FQNEAQ (reference sequence). Clones were read by immunoSEQ multiplex PCR, and TCRdb kept only the in-frame ones, dropping some. Of about 69,000 clones detected, roughly nine tenths appear once; the ten largest clones hold just under 0.3%. Note on this clone: What it binds is not known.

Sequencing was performed on CD4+ or CD8+ T cells sorted from blood, taken in a trial of the OX40 agonist ivuxolimab. This TCR was recovered from an adult with an advanced solid tumor such as melanoma, head and neck, liver or kidney cancer. This chain joins TRBV7-9 and TRBJ1-2, with a tentative D call TRBD1 (6 bases). Here the CDR3 DNA reads TGTGCCAGCATTATGGGGGCAGCTAACTATGGCTACACCTTC. It specifies CASIMGAANYGYTF.